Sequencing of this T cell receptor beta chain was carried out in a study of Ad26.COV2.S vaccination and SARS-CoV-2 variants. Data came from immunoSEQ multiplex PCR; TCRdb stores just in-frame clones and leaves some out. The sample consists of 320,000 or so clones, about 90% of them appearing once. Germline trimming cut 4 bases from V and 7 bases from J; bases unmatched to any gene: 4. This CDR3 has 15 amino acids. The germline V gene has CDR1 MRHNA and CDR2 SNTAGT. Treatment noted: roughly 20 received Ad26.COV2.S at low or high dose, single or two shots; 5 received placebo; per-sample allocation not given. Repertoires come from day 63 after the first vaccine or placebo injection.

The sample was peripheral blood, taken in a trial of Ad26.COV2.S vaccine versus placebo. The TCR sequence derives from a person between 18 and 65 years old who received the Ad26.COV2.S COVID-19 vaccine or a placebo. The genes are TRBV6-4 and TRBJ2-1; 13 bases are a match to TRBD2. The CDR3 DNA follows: TGTGCCAGCAGTGTACTAGCGGGGGGGCAGAATGAGCAGTTCTTC. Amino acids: CASSVLAGGQNEQFF.